This entry lists 18 T cell receptor beta chains sequenced from one sample in a study of T cells in Graves' hyperthyroidism and ophthalmopathy (dated by TCRdb to between 2018 and 2021). Receptors were amplified or captured by multiplex PCR. The data were produced on an Illumina HiSeq 2000. The TCR beta CDR3 regions were amplified from RNA transcripts. The TCR CDR3 was subjected to a first round of RT-PCR using the HTBI primer set and the Qiagen OneStep RT-PCR kit. Using fastp trimming at Q25 and MiXCR clonotype assembly, TCRdb reanalyzed the public sequencing data and kept in-frame beta chains. CDR3 protein sequences are deduplicated, and each keeps its most common genes and DNA. The sample data list 300,000 to 450,000 distinct CDR3 sequences, and around 14% of these were observed just once. The ten largest clones capture approximately 11% of the sample. Material for sequencing was blood. Receptors originate from a woman aged 55-75 years with Graves' hyperthyroidism.

This clonotype has at least ten counts. The V gene is TRBV18, the J gene TRBJ2-3; 9 nucleotides match TRBD1. CDR3 length: 14 amino acids. Unmatched junction bases numbered 2, after V lost 2 bases and J lost 5 bases. CDR1 and CDR2 (germline): KGHSH, LQKENI. The CDR3 sequence: CASSPRTGEDTQYF. The CDR3 DNA reads as TGTGCCAGCTCACCAAGGACAGGGGAAGATACGCAGTATTTT.

This clonotype appeared a few times. V is TRBV9 and J is TRBJ2-7; TRBD2 aligns across 8 bases. CDR3 length equals 14 residues. The J segment lost 4 bases and the V segment lost 3 bases, leaving 6 bases of the junction unmatched. Germline CDR1 is SGDLS and CDR2 is YYNGEE. The CDR3 DNA follows: TGTGCCAGCAGCGCAGGACTAGCAGGGTACGAGCAGTACTTC. Translation gives CASSAGLAGYEQYF.

This clonotype was found a few times. CDR3 bases: TGTGCCAGCAGCCGACATAGCAGTCAAGAGACCCAGTACTTC. This gives the protein CASSRHSSQETQYF. V and J are TRBV14 and TRBJ2-5; unclear D gene. The CDR3 consists of 14 residues. CDR1 SGHDN and CDR2 FVKESK come from the germline V gene. V lost 4 bases and J lost 2, with 11 bases in between. Full variable domain (missing parts from reference TRBV14 and TRBJ2-5): EAGVTQFPSHSVIEKGQTVTLRCDPISGHDNLYWYRRVMGKEIKFLLHFVKESKQDESGMPNNRFLAERTGGTYSTLKVQPAELEDSGVYFCASSRHSSQETQYFGPGTRLLVL.

With regard to this clonotype: A read error may produce the germline difference seen at one junction end. This rearrangement joins TRBV20-1 to TRBJ2-3; 8 bases line up with TRBD2. The CDR3 contains 13 residues. Germline CDR1 DFQATT, CDR2 SNEGSKA (reference sequence). CDR3 nucleotide sequence: TGCAGTGCTAGACGGGAGGGCCCGGATAGGCAGTATTTT. It codes for CSARREGPDRQYF.

This clonotype was seen more than once but under ten times. V is TRBV5-4 and J is TRBJ2-7, with unresolved D. The V end was cut by 3 bases, the J end by 1 base, with 11 bases between. Per germline, CDR1 SGHNT and CDR2 YYREEE (reference sequence). The CDR3 covers 14 residues. In nucleotides, the CDR3 is TGTGCCAGCAGCTCTCGCCAAACGTCCTACGAGCAGTACTTC. Its protein is CASSSRQTSYEQYF.

The CDR3 region is CASSPPYGELFF. CDR3 DNA sequence: TGTGCCAGCAGTCCCCCTTACGGGGAGCTGTTTTTT. This sequence joins TRBV27 and TRBJ2-2; D ambiguous. The CDR3 totals 12 residues. The ends were cut back, 5 bases at V and 7 bases at J, with 8 bases in the middle. Germline-derived CDR1 and CDR2 are MNHEY and SMNVEV (reference sequence).

This clonotype has at least ten counts. V gene TRBV7-8 combines with J gene TRBJ2-2, with a possible D match to TRBD1 (6 bases). V dropped 2 bases and J dropped 5 bases, with 9 bases sitting between them. In germline, CDR1 is SGHVS, CDR2 FQNEAQ. The CDR3 spans 14 residues. CDR3 sequence: CASSLTGSTGELFF. In nucleotides, the CDR3 is TGTGCCAGCAGCTTAACAGGGTCGACCGGGGAGCTGTTTTTT.

The V gene is TRBV7-9, the J gene TRBJ1-1; D not certain. The CDR3 runs to 14 residues. CDR1 is SEHNR and CDR2 is FQNEAQ in the germline V gene (reference sequence). Trimming took 2 bases from V and 4 from J, leaving 11 bases between them. CDR3 protein: CASSLLPGGTEAFF. CDR3 coding DNA: TGTGCCAGCAGCTTATTACCGGGAGGCACTGAAGCTTTCTTT.

This clonotype was seen more than once but under ten times. The chain carries TRBV12-3 or TRBV12-4 and TRBJ1-1, with a tentative D call TRBD1 (5 bases). This CDR3 is built from 13 residues. Trimming stripped 3 bases from V and 8 bases from J, with 13 bases between. CDR3 sequence (DNA): TGTGCCAGCAGTTTGGGACGGAGAATAGAAGCTTTCTTT. Translating it yields CASSLGRRIEAFF.

Only a few counts were recorded for this clonotype. The rearrangement joins TRBV10-3 to TRBJ1-3; D not certain. The germline CDR1 and CDR2 sequences are ENHRY and SYGVKD. V lost 8 bases to trimming and J lost 7 bases, with 15 bases between them. The CDR3 length is 13 residues. The CDR3 loop reads CAIEDWNINTIYF. The CDR3 coding sequence is TGTGCCATCGAGGACTGGAATATCAACACCATATATTTT.

To note about this clonotype: A much larger clone lies one base from this, so it may be a read error. J is TRBJ2-3 and V is TRBV11-1; D call uncertain. The germline V gene encodes CDR1 SGHAT and CDR2 FQDESV (reference sequence). This CDR3 region has 15 residues. The CDR3 DNA reads as TGTGTCAGCAGCGCGCGCGAGGCCCCGCGAGATACGCAGTATTTT. Amino acid sequence: CVSSAREAPRDTQYF. Looking up the rest from reference TRBV11-1 and TRBJ2-3 gives the full variable domain: EAEVAQSPRYKITEKSQAVAFWCDPISGHATLYWYRQILGQGPELLVQFQDESVVDDSQLPKDRFSAERLKGVDSTLKIQPAELGDSAMYLCVSSAREAPRDTQYFGPGTRLTVL.

The sample holds many counts of this clonotype. This chain uses TRBV2 with TRBJ2-7; 7 bases align to TRBD2. The CDR3 covers 16 residues. The germline V gene has CDR1 SNHLY and CDR2 FYNNEI. The J segment lost 2 bases and the V segment lost 8 bases, leaving 15 bases of the junction unmatched. CDR3 sequence reads: CASSDDLADATYEQYF. The CDR3 DNA follows: TGTGCCAGCTCCGATGACCTAGCGGATGCTACCTACGAGCAGTACTTC.

The chain carries TRBV19 and TRBJ2-2; D gene ambiguous. The germline gives CDR1 LNHDA, CDR2 SQIVND (reference sequence). V was trimmed by 4 bases and J by 4 bases, leaving 13 bases between them. The CDR3 totals 15 residues. DNA for the CDR3: TGTGCCAGTAGTAGCCCCCCAGGAGCCACCGGGGAGCTGTTTTTT. This gives the protein CASSSPPGATGELFF.

The sample holds many counts of this clonotype. The chain links TRBV5-1 to TRBJ2-1; the D gene is possibly TRBD1 (5 bases). Trimming cost V 0 bases and J 4 bases, with 14 bases left between them. The CDR3 length is 16 residues. CDR1 and CDR2 (germline): SGHRS, YFSETQ. Here the CDR3 DNA reads TGCGCCAGCAGCTTGGCCCAGGGTGTAGAGTACAATGAGCAGTTCTTC. As protein: CASSLAQGVEYNEQFF.

This clonotype was detected many times. A clone one base away is much larger, so this may be a read error. This chain uses TRBV6-1 with TRBJ1-1; 7 bases align to TRBD1. The CDR3 has 13 amino acids. Germline V gene data show CDR1 as MNHNS and CDR2 as SASEGT. V trimming: 6 bases; J trimming: 1 base; junction bases outside the gene matches: 2. CDR3 amino acids: CASRRTGNTEAFF. CDR3 nucleotide sequence: TGTGCCAGCAGGCGGACAGGGAACACTGAAGCTTTCTTT.

This clonotype was detected a few times. The chain recombines TRBV5-4 with TRBJ2-7; D not certain. V lost 0 bases to trimming and J lost 2 bases, with 6 bases between them. Looked up from germline, CDR1 is SGHNT and CDR2 is YYREEE (reference sequence). The CDR3 totals 13 residues. The CDR3 here is CASSLATTYEQYF. CDR3 coding DNA: TGTGCCAGCAGCTTGGCCACTACCTACGAGCAGTACTTC.

This clonotype turned up a few times. V is TRBV19 and J is TRBJ2-7, with 9 positions matching TRBD1. CDR3 length equals 15 residues. The germline V gene encodes CDR1 LNHDA and CDR2 SQIVND (reference sequence). The V segment lost 5 bases and the J segment 4 bases; nucleotides outside the gene matches: 9. CDR3 residues: CASSLTGTGWYEQYF. In nucleotides, the CDR3 is TGTGCCAGTAGTCTCACCGGGACAGGGTGGTACGAGCAGTACTTC.

This clonotype came up many times. The CDR3 sequence: CASSLKREADSYEQYF. The CDR3 DNA reads as TGTGCCAGCAGCTTGAAGCGGGAGGCCGACTCCTACGAGCAGTACTTC. The chain carries TRBV5-4 and TRBJ2-7, with TRBD2 matching 9 bases. This CDR3 region has 16 residues. V shed 1 base, J shed 0 bases, and the junction held 5 bases outside the gene matches. Germline CDR1 is SGHNT and CDR2 is YYREEE (reference sequence).